The rows below give T cell receptor beta chains drawn from one sample of a study of T cell repertoires in cytomegalovirus infection. TCRdb re-called the reads through MiXCR, storing one row per CDR3 protein. The table lists about 100,000 distinct CDR3 sequences, more than 15% of them singletons. The sample comprised PBMCs. The source is a human donor in good health (CMV status not recorded). Some clones in this sample may be carry-over from other donors' samples. CDR3s include the opening cysteine and the closing phenylalanine or tryptophan.

V	J	CDR3
TRBV29-1	TRBJ2-3	CSVGNVDTDTQYF
TRBV7-8	TRBJ1-2	CASSPVRAGRGSGYGYTF
TRBV19	TRBJ2-7	CASSLMIHSYEQYF
TRBV12-3/TRBV12-4	TRBJ1-6	CASSTSGGGLNSPLHF
TRBV6-2/TRBV6-3	TRBJ1-2	CASSLGTGAPNYGYTF
TRBV20-1	TRBJ1-3	CSAVGNRRLIGNTIYF
TRBV27	TRBJ1-6	CASSLSGTARNSPLHF
TRBV19	TRBJ1-1	CASSIRGRGEKNTEAFF
TRBV7-2	TRBJ2-1	CASSLQGGIYNEQFF
TRBV7-8	TRBJ1-1	CASSGDRNTEAFF
TRBV29-1	TRBJ2-3	CSAMSGSDTQYF
TRBV20-1	TRBJ2-3	CSARAPLAGISDTQYF
TRBV10-3	TRBJ2-2	CAISRSGGPGGELFF
TRBV2	TRBJ1-5	CASSDQGNQPQHF
TRBV30	TRBJ2-7	CAWVRTIGYEQYF
TRBV5-1	TRBJ1-4	CASGEQTNEKLFF
TRBV20-1	TRBJ1-6	CSARETGKAYNSPLHF
TRBV7-2	TRBJ2-1	CASSFLNLNSGGNNEQFF
TRBV7-2	TRBJ2-1	CASSLSRVTYNEQFF
TRBV5-4	TRBJ2-5	CASSSSRVLRETQYF
TRBV19	TRBJ1-3	CASSENGLTASGNTIYF
TRBV20-1	TRBJ2-7	CSAPPSTGTSYEQYF
TRBV7-2	TRBJ1-5	CASSPGQGASNQPQHF
TRBV7-4	TRBJ2-7	CASSSRVHEQYF
TRBV20-1	TRBJ2-7	CSDRSTGGVYEQYF
TRBV5-5	TRBJ1-4	CASSPGTGNEKLFF
TRBV5-5	TRBJ2-2	CASSLGAASNTGELFF
TRBV11-2	TRBJ1-5	CASSLQGNLNQPQHF
TRBV20-1	TRBJ2-5	CSVSTGMMWVRKETQYF
TRBV2	TRBJ2-3	CASSGSGKGTDTQYF
TRBV4-1	TRBJ2-2	CASSQDIAANTGELFF
TRBV10-3	TRBJ2-1	CATKVEDEQFF
TRBV20-1	TRBJ2-4	CSAPTSGGSTKNIQYF
TRBV7-2	TRBJ1-1	CASSFRSGRFHRNTEAFF
TRBV7-2	TRBJ1-1	CASGYTAGMNTEAFF
TRBV7-9	TRBJ1-1	CASSPILGGEAFF
TRBV7-8	TRBJ1-4	CASSFGAFNEKLFF
TRBV5-6	TRBJ2-3	CASSLSAKTQYF
TRBV19	TRBJ2-1	CATRVGGARLNNEQFF
TRBV5-1	TRBJ2-1	CASSLDRTSGDYEQFF
TRBV7-2	TRBJ2-1	CASSLASTGGGGGIEQFF
TRBV20-1	TRBJ1-2	CSADSGPPLYGYTF
TRBV6-6	TRBJ2-5	CASSYVGLGISVETQYF
TRBV5-1	TRBJ1-2	CASSVQGEDYGYTF
TRBV12-3/TRBV12-4	TRBJ2-3	CASSLGQGKYF
TRBV5-8	TRBJ2-2	CASSLESGTGINTGELFF
TRBV7-8	TRBJ1-2	CASSSPVWDRLWGYTF
TRBV7-2	TRBJ2-2	CASSLAYVGRANTGELFF
TRBV4-1	TRBJ1-4	CASSQDGTPTNEKLFF
TRBV18	TRBJ2-5	CASSPDSGTQYF
TRBV2	TRBJ1-5	CASRATDNSNQPQHF
TRBV5-4	TRBJ2-6	CASSLGGRVSSGANVLTF
TRBV6-1	TRBJ1-1	CASSEVFPGANTEAFF
TRBV20-1	TRBJ1-2	CSASRPDRYGGYTF
TRBV5-4	TRBJ2-1	CASSWGAGVNLNEQFF
TRBV5-1	TRBJ2-3	CASSLQSSTDTQYF
TRBV5-6	TRBJ1-6	CASSLGGRAPLHF
TRBV11-1	TRBJ2-3	CASSAGTRKSDTQYF
TRBV20-1	TRBJ2-7	CSAHGQGAYEQYF
TRBV9	TRBJ2-7	CASSGPTTPGQGANEQYF